The clone carrying this TCR beta chain was counted only a few times. The antigen remains undetermined. The data belong to a study of T-cell memory formation after mild COVID-19. Whole-study results and caveats: Pre-infection memory harbored some responding clones, suggesting cross-reactive memory joined. Day 15 to 85 contracting clones showed balanced CD4/CD8; day 15 to 37 expanders favored CD4+. CD8+ contracting clones occupied EMRA, while CD4+ ones occupied mainly CM and EM.

TCRalpha and TCRbeta libraries used 5'RACE with constant-segment primers and UMIs. TCRdb reprocessed the 5' RACE reads via MiXCR and lists one record per CDR3 protein. The repertoire holds some 450,000 distinct CDR3 sequences, over 15% seen once, with around a fifth in the top ten. Input material: PBMCs or a T cell subset sorted from them (not recorded which). This receptor was taken from a young man who had mild COVID-19 (a few samples of this study predate the infection). Cell type and time point are not known.

The CDR3 protein is CSILTEPETQYF. The DNA for the CDR3 is TGCAGCATCTTGACAGAACCAGAGACCCAGTACTTC. This chain connects TRBV29-1 to TRBJ2-5; a possible D gene is TRBD1 (5 bases). Deletions cut 8 bases from V and 4 bases from J, with 14 bases between. CDR3 size: 12 residues. The germline V gene encodes CDR1 SQVTM and CDR2 ANQGSEA.